A single sample gave rise to the 7 T cell receptor beta chains below, sequenced in a study of blood T cell repertoires in COVID-19. Data came from immunoSEQ multiplex PCR; TCRdb stores just in-frame clones and leaves some out. The table shows 170,000 or so clones, with over 75% occurring only once. Specimen: PBMCs or T cells enriched from blood (not recorded which). These receptors all stem from a woman aged 45-65 years who had recovered from COVID-19.

Details on this clone: A read error may explain this, as a much larger clone is one base away. The V gene is TRBV7-9, the J gene TRBJ1-1; no firm D call. The CDR3 extends over 15 amino acids. Germline CDR1 and CDR2: SEHNR and FQNEAQ (reference sequence). Trimming shortened V by 1 base and J by 6 bases, and 15 bases separated the two germline ends. CDR3 protein: CASSLVFGRISEAFF. The CDR3 nucleotides are TGTGCCAGCAGCTTAGTCTTTGGGAGAATCTCTGAAGCTTTCTTT. The full variable domain, rest sourced from reference TRBV7-9 and TRBJ1-1, is DTGVSQNPRHKITKRGQNVTFRCDPISEHNRLYWYRQTLGQGPEFLTYFQNEAQLEKSRLLSDRFSAERPKGSFSTLEIQRTEQGDSAMYLCASSLVFGRISEAFFGQGTRLTVV.

This sequence joins TRBV6-6 and TRBJ2-7, with TRBD2 identical over 9 bases. The CDR3 consists of 17 residues. After removal of 5 bases from V and 1 base from J, the junction contained 12 bases not matched to a gene. Germline values: CDR1 MNHNY, CDR2 SVGAGI (reference sequence). The CDR3 DNA reads TGTGCCAGCAGTCCTCGGGCTAGCGGGGTCGTGTCCTACGAGCAGTACTTC. Translation gives CASSPRASGVVSYEQYF.

The chain has TRBV29-1 and TRBJ1-1; D unresolved. Germline V gene data show CDR1 as SQVTM and CDR2 as ANQGSEA. The CDR3 is 13 residues long. V was trimmed by 3 bases and J by 1 base, leaving 9 bases between them. DNA for the CDR3: TGCAGCGTTGATACAGTGAAGAACACTGAAGCTTTCTTT. Amino acids: CSVDTVKNTEAFF.

This clone was observed once. This chain links TRBV6-6 with TRBJ2-3; 10 nucleotides line up with TRBD2. The CDR3 is made up of 16 amino acids. Trimming removed 6 bases from V and 2 bases from J; junction bases left unmatched: 8. Germline V gives CDR1 MNHNY, CDR2 SVGAGI (reference sequence). CDR3 residues: CASRTIAGGSTDTQYF. DNA for the CDR3: TGTGCCAGCAGAACCATAGCGGGAGGATCCACAGATACGCAGTATTTT.

Here the CDR3 DNA reads TGCGCCAGCAGCCAGGGGGTTGGGACAGGGAGCTATGGCTACACCTTC. Its translation is CASSQGVGTGSYGYTF. V usage is TRBV4-3 and J usage is TRBJ1-2, with TRBD1 matching over 9 bases. V shed 3 bases and J 4 bases; nucleotides not matched to a gene: 9. The CDR3 sequence is 16 residues long. CDR1 is LGHNA and CDR2 is YSLEER in the germline V gene.

The chain couples TRBV7-9 to TRBJ1-4, with D possibly TRBD1 on 5 matching bases. The CDR3 consists of 14 residues. Trimming pared 5 bases from V and 8 bases from J, leaving 15 bases between. CDR1 and CDR2 from the germline V gene are SEHNR and FQNEAQ (reference sequence). CDR3 coding DNA: TGTGCCAGCAGCCTCTTTGGGACTCTCGAAAAACTGTTTTTT. It is translated as CASSLFGTLEKLFF. Complete variable domain (other parts from reference TRBV7-9 and TRBJ1-4): DTGVSQNPRHKITKRGQNVTFRCDPISEHNRLYWYRQTLGQGPEFLTYFQNEAQLEKSRLLSDRFSAERPKGSFSTLEIQRTEQGDSAMYLCASSLFGTLEKLFFGSGTQLSVL.

The chain recombines TRBV7-3 with TRBJ2-1; 8 bases line up with TRBD2. This CDR3 comprises 14 residues. The V and J ends lost 3 bases and 8 bases, in that order; junction bases with no gene match: 6. Germline V gene data show CDR1 as SGHTA and CDR2 as FQGTGA. CDR3 nucleotide sequence: TGTGCCAGCAGCTTCTCGGGGGGGTCCCATGAGCAGTTCTTC. Translation gives CASSFSGGSHEQFF.